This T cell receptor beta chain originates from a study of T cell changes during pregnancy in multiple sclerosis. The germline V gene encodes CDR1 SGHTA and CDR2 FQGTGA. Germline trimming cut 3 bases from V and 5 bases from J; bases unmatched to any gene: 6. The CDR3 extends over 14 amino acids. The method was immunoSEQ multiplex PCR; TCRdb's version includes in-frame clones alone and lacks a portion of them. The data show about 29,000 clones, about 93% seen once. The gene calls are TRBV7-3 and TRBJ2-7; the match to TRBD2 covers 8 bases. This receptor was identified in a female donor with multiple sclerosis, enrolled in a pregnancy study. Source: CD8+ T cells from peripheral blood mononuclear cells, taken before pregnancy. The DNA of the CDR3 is TGTGCCAGCAGCTTTAGCGGGAAATCGAACGAGCAGTACTTC. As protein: CASSFSGKSNEQYF.